These 11 T cell receptor beta chains were sequenced from one sample in a study of regulatory T cells in long-lasting Graves disease. Through Arm-PCR of CDR3 regions and iRepertoire HTBI primers, TCR beta libraries were built. TCRdb re-analysed the multiplex PCR reads in MiXCR, keeping a single row per CDR3 protein. The sample holds 440,000 or so distinct CDR3 sequences; roughly 15% are singletons and the top ten take about 10%. The time point: newly diagnosed GD, antithyroid drugs for less than 3 months. From PBMCs, RNA was extracted and then used to make the TCR library. The sample was also reused in another study, on T cells in Graves' hyperthyroidism and ophthalmopathy.

The material was peripheral blood mononuclear cells (PBMCs), obtained at new diagnosis, from a patient treated with antithyroid drugs. All receptors come from a woman between 25 and 40 years old with Graves disease.

This clonotype was seen ten or more times. This sequence joins TRBV5-5 and TRBJ2-2; D is undetermined. Looked up from germline, CDR1 is SGHKS and CDR2 is YYEKEE (reference sequence). V gave up 4 bases and J gave up 5 bases, with 9 bases separating them. The CDR3 has 13 residues. CDR3 protein: CASSPRSTGELFF. The CDR3 nucleotides are TGTGCCAGCAGCCCGAGGAGTACCGGGGAGCTGTTTTTT.

V and J are TRBV14 and TRBJ1-6, with D hard to call. The V end was cut by 5 bases, the J end by 10 bases, with 18 bases between. Germline-derived CDR1 and CDR2 are SGHDN and FVKESK. This CDR3 has 15 amino acids. CDR3 sequence reads: CASSRYTPVWSPLHF. The CDR3 bases are TGTGCCAGCAGCAGATATACACCTGTTTGGTCACCCCTCCACTTT.

This clonotype appeared many times. The CDR3 region has the DNA TGCAGCGTTGCCGCCTCCCTAGCTCCCTACGAGCAGTACTTC. It yields the protein CSVAASLAPYEQYF. V gene TRBV29-1 combines with J gene TRBJ2-7; a weak D match, TRBD2 (5 bases). V dropped 4 bases and J dropped 2 bases, with 15 bases sitting between them. This CDR3 region has 14 residues. The germline V gene has CDR1 SQVTM and CDR2 ANQGSEA.

This clonotype has a count of ten or more. The chain joins TRBV29-1 to TRBJ2-7; either TRBD1 or TRBD2 may supply D (7 bases each). The V end was cut by 6 bases, the J end by 2 bases, with 11 bases between. Germline V CDR1 and CDR2: SQVTM, ANQGSEA. This CDR3 has 12 amino acids. CDR3 amino acids: CSVRGGTYEQYF. The CDR3 DNA reads as TGCAGCGTCAGGGGGGGGACCTACGAGCAGTACTTC.

This clonotype was counted at least ten times. The chain uses TRBV6-2 or TRBV6-3 and TRBJ2-3; D call uncertain. There are 15 residues in the CDR3. V was pared by 0 bases and J by 2 bases, with 9 bases between. Germline V gene lookup returns CDR1 MNHEY and CDR2 SVGEGT. The CDR3 nucleotides are TGTGCCAGCAGTTACTCCCCTAGAAACACAGATACGCAGTATTTT. As protein: CASSYSPRNTDTQYF.

This clonotype was seen only a few times. This chain links TRBV20-1 with TRBJ2-3; tentative D call: TRBD2 (5 bases). Trimming stripped 3 bases from V and 1 base from J, with 11 bases between. CDR3 size: 14 residues. Germline V CDR1 and CDR2: DFQATT, SNEGSKA (reference sequence). The CDR3 bases are TGCAGTGCTAGGACTACCGGGGGCACAGATACGCAGTATTTT. Amino acid sequence: CSARTTGGTDTQYF.

This sequence joins TRBV7-9 and TRBJ1-2; D might be TRBD1 (5 bases). The germline V gene has CDR1 SEHNR and CDR2 FQNEAQ (reference sequence). The V and J ends lost 5 bases and 5 bases respectively, with 27 bases between them. The CDR3 is 18 residues long. The CDR3 reads CASSPIRAGRSGAYGYTF. CDR3 bases: TGTGCCAGCAGCCCCATTAGGGCAGGGCGCTCCGGGGCTTATGGCTACACCTTC.

This clonotype came up many times. This CDR3 is CASSPPSSGYTF. CDR3 bases: TGTGCCAGCAGCCCCCCGTCCTCTGGCTACACCTTC. V usage is TRBV12-3 or TRBV12-4 and J usage is TRBJ1-2; D ambiguous. This CDR3 region has 12 residues. Trimming took 6 bases from V and 7 from J, leaving 12 bases between them.

This clonotype was detected ten times or more. J is TRBJ2-1 and V is TRBV6-5; TRBD2 matches 9 bases. The CDR3 has 16 amino acids. CDR1 and CDR2 (germline): MNHEY, SVGAGI. V was clipped by 0 bases and J by 8 bases; unmatched bases: 8. CDR3 protein: CASSYSGSGRLYEQFF. CDR3 in DNA: TGTGCCAGCAGTTACTCGGGTAGCGGGAGATTGTATGAGCAGTTCTTC.

This clonotype was counted ten times or more. The chain has TRBV18 and TRBJ2-3; the D gene could be TRBD1 or TRBD2 (5 bases each). Trimming shortened V by 3 bases and J by 0 bases, and 13 bases separated the two germline ends. There are 16 residues in the CDR3. Germline values: CDR1 KGHSH, CDR2 LQKENI. CDR3 sequence reads: CASSPPRGQSTDTQYF. CDR3 sequence (DNA): TGTGCCAGCTCACCCCCCCGGGGCCAGAGCACAGATACGCAGTATTTT.

The table lists this clonotype with a few counts. It may be a read error: a sequence one base away is much more abundant. The chain links TRBV28 to TRBJ2-1, with TRBD2 matching over 7 bases. The end of the DNA fits TRBJ2-5 better, so the J call may be wrong. CDR3 length: 14 amino acids. Germline V gives CDR1 MDHEN, CDR2 SYDVKM. DNA of the CDR3: TGTGCCAGCAGTTTATATGGGGGTCGGGAGGCCCAGTACTTC. Residues: CASSLYGGREAQYF.